Below, one T cell receptor beta chain is given with its context. Which antigen it targets is not known. This sample is drawn from a study of T cells expressing NK-cell markers (dated by TCRdb to the early 2020s). Looking at the study overall: In sorted CD3+CD56+NKG2C+, CD3+CD56+NKG2C- and CD3+CD56-NKG2C+ T-cell subsets from eight donors, TCR beta-chain repertoires were profiled. Illumina HiSeq 2000/2500, MiSeq or NextSeq was used to sequence libraries as 2 x 150 bp reads. The eight sequenced donors were randomly selected healthy volunteers, three men and five women. Among the eight sequenced donors, only one was HCMV-seronegative, while the other seven were HCMV-seropositive.

Sequencing was carried out with an Illumina HiSeq 2000. TCR beta cDNA libraries were made by 5'RACE template switching that added a universal primer site and unique molecular identifiers. cDNA synthesis was primed from the TCR beta constant segment, followed by two successive PCR amplification steps. On the authors' methods: MIGEC was used to demultiplex reads and group reads by UMI, and MiTCR was used to assemble and quantify clonotypes. To remove erroneous sequences, TCR cDNA sequences were retained only when supported by two or more reads. The tcR package was used for downstream repertoire analysis, and clonotypes were matched between fractions using CDR3 nucleotide sequence together with V segment. VDJmatch was used to annotate antigen specificity against VDJdb, with one amino acid substitution in CDR3 allowed. TCRdb reprocessed the public reads and reports one entry per CDR3 protein sequence, without DNA. The V and J calls were not made by the authors but by TCRdb's processing. The data table for this sample lists hundreds of thousands of distinct CDR3 sequences. In total, the top ten clones hold roughly 8% of the sample.

To determine HCMV serostatus, a commercial ELISA kit was used to detect HCMV-specific IgG in serum. Ficoll density gradient centrifugation was used to isolate peripheral blood mononuclear cells from blood. The study at large found these results: Whether the expanded NKG2C-expressing T cell clones were specific for HCMV antigens remained unclear. Those dominant clonotypes were again the most abundant among CD3+CD56-NKG2C+ cells in a few donors, at roughly 28.3-65%. In 6 or 7 donors, the dominant CD3+CD56+NKG2C+ clonotypes ranked among the top 10 CD8+ clonotypes, making up about 1.0-8% of CD8+ T cells.

The sequence was collected from a woman aged 18-70 years in good health. Specimen: blood T cells: a sorted CD56 or NKG2C T cell subset, CD4+ or CD8+ T cells, or bulk PBMC T cells (not recorded which).

CDR3 reads: CASTSTASNQPQHF. The receptor chain draws on TRBV6-1 and TRBJ1-5. CDR1 and CDR2, looked up from the germline V gene, are MNHNS and SASEGT. The CDR3 starts with the cysteine, ends with the phenylalanine, and has 14 residues. DNA is not on record.